Listed here are 29 T cell receptor beta chains from one sample, sequenced in a study of T-cell memory formation after mild COVID-19. TCRdb used MiXCR to reprocess the 5' RACE reads, holding one entry per CDR3 protein. The repertoire includes approximately 210,000 distinct CDR3 sequences, approximately 10% of them detected once, and approximately 2.8% sits in the top ten. Sequencing was performed on PBMCs or a T cell subset sorted from them (not recorded which). These receptor sequences come from a man younger than 30 who had mild COVID-19 (a few samples of this study predate the infection). Cell type and time point are not known.

The V and J genes are TRBV5-1 and TRBJ1-5; no firm D call. The CDR3 has 15 amino acids. The germline gives CDR1 SGHRS, CDR2 YFSETQ. Trimming shortened V by 0 bases and J by 1 base, and 8 bases separated the two germline ends. The CDR3 DNA reads TGCGCCAGCAGCTTGGATGGCGTAAGCAATCAGCCCCAGCATTTT. This translates into CASSLDGVSNQPQHF.

This clonotype was found a few times. The chain employs TRBV4-1 and TRBJ2-2; D is undetermined. The germline V and J ends were trimmed by 2 bases and 9 bases, with 16 bases remaining between them. Germline V gives CDR1 MGHRA, CDR2 YSYEKL. This CDR3 contains 15 residues. The CDR3 spells CASSQFWTPNRELFF. The CDR3 coding sequence is TGCGCCAGCAGCCAATTTTGGACGCCAAACCGGGAGCTGTTTTTT.

The chain has TRBV20-1 and TRBJ2-4, with D unresolved. Looked up from germline, CDR1 is DFQATT and CDR2 is SNEGSKA (reference sequence). The CDR3 is 14 residues long. The V gene lost 6 bases and the J gene lost 0 bases, with 12 bases spanning the gap. The CDR3 spells CSARPSVAKNIQYF. CDR3 sequence (DNA): TGCAGTGCAAGACCGTCTGTAGCCAAAAACATTCAGTACTTC.

There are many counts of this clonotype. V usage is TRBV6-5 and J usage is TRBJ1-2; D is unclear. The CDR3 is made up of 15 amino acids. Per the germline V gene, CDR1 is MNHEY and CDR2 is SVGAGI. Trimming cost V 0 bases and J 6 bases, with 14 bases left between them. The CDR3 spells CASSYSGLESHGYTF. The CDR3 bases are TGTGCCAGCAGTTACTCGGGCCTGGAGTCTCATGGCTACACCTTC.

This clonotype was detected only a few times. The chain is built from TRBV20-1 and TRBJ2-3, with 7 bases identical to TRBD2. Trimming took 7 bases from V and 5 from J; bases not matched to a gene: 15. From germline, CDR1 is DFQATT and CDR2 SNEGSKA (reference sequence). The CDR3 runs to 15 residues. CDR3 residues: CSVGDLAASGDTQYF. CDR3 DNA: TGCAGTGTAGGGGATCTAGCGGCATCGGGAGATACGCAGTATTTT.

The chain joins TRBV6-6 to TRBJ2-7; 8 bases are a match to TRBD1. The CDR3 runs 12 residues. V shed 6 bases, J shed 6 bases, and the junction held 4 bases outside the gene matches. Germline assignment: CDR1 MNHNY and CDR2 SVGAGI (reference sequence). This chain's CDR3 is CASRPGQGEQYF. The CDR3 DNA is TGTGCCAGCAGACCCGGACAGGGCGAGCAGTACTTC.

CDR3 protein: CASSLGGAGNYGYTF. DNA for the CDR3: TGTGCCAGCAGTTTGGGGGGCGCGGGTAACTATGGCTACACCTTC. V and J are TRBV27 and TRBJ1-2; a weak D match, TRBD1 (6 bases). V was shortened by 3 bases and J by 1 base, with 12 bases between the two germline ends. This CDR3 comprises 15 residues. Per the germline V gene, CDR1 is MNHEY and CDR2 is SMNVEV (reference sequence).

This clonotype was seen only a few times. V usage is TRBV6-5 and J usage is TRBJ1-1, with D maybe TRBD1 (5 bases). The CDR3 is 14 residues long. Germline CDR1 is MNHEY and CDR2 is SVGAGI. V dropped 2 bases and J dropped 4 bases, with 11 bases sitting between them. The CDR3 is CASSYNLGGTEAFF. The CDR3 region has the DNA TGTGCCAGCAGTTACAATCTCGGGGGCACTGAAGCTTTCTTT.

A few counts support this clonotype. The rearrangement uses TRBV5-1 and TRBJ2-1; D not resolved. The CDR3 is 15 residues long. Germline-derived CDR1 and CDR2 are SGHRS and YFSETQ. V shed 0 bases and J shed 4 bases, with 11 bases lying between them. CDR3 protein: CASSLVGQEYNEQFF. In DNA form, the CDR3 reads TGCGCCAGCAGCTTGGTAGGGCAGGAGTACAATGAGCAGTTCTTC.

This clonotype was seen a handful of times. The CDR3 protein is CASSGGGGRGQPQHF. The CDR3 bases are TGTGCCAGCAGCGGAGGCGGGGGGCGAGGACAGCCCCAGCATTTT. The rearrangement links TRBV9 to TRBJ1-5, with D maybe TRBD1 (6 bases). Germline-derived CDR1 and CDR2 are SGDLS and YYNGEE. The CDR3 runs 15 residues. Trimming removed 3 bases at V and 7 bases at J, with 17 bases between.

In its sample, this clonotype was seen a few times. The chain combines TRBV18 with TRBJ2-7; D is possibly TRBD2 (5 bases). Germline V gives CDR1 KGHSH, CDR2 LQKENI. Trimming cost V 3 bases and J 5 bases, with 11 bases left between them. This CDR3 has 13 residues. CDR3 sequence (DNA): TGTGCCAGCTCACCCGGCGGCGGGCACGAGCAGTACGTC. Translation: CASSPGGGHEQYV.

This clonotype was seen a few times. The rearrangement links TRBV6-5 to TRBJ2-6, with D hard to call. This CDR3 is built from 17 residues. Trimming removed 1 base at V and 0 bases at J, with 10 bases between. Germline CDR1 MNHEY, CDR2 SVGAGI. The CDR3 nucleotides read TGTGCCAGCAGTTACTATCCCCCGGGCTCTGGGGCCAACGTCCTGACTTTC. Its translation: CASSYYPPGSGANVLTF.

This clonotype was counted between two and nine times. The chain has TRBV19 and TRBJ2-7; D gene ambiguous. The CDR3 totals 13 residues. V was cut by 6 bases and J by 5 bases, with 14 bases left in between. Germline V gene lookup returns CDR1 LNHDA and CDR2 SQIVND (reference sequence). The CDR3 sequence: CASSGPFFDEQYF. The CDR3 DNA sequence: TGTGCCAGTAGCGGGCCATTTTTCGACGAGCAGTACTTC.

This clonotype was seen a handful of times. The V gene is TRBV20-1, the J gene TRBJ2-5; D possibly corresponds to TRBD2 (6 bases). The CDR3 sequence is 12 residues long. Per the germline V gene, CDR1 is DFQATT and CDR2 is SNEGSKA (reference sequence). Trimming pared 6 bases from V and 3 bases from J, leaving 11 bases between. The CDR3 loop reads CSARRREETQYF. CDR3 bases: TGCAGTGCGAGACGGAGGGAAGAGACCCAGTACTTC.

CDR3 coding DNA: TGTGCCAGCAGCTGGGAGGGGCGGGGAAGCACAGATACGCAGTATTTT. It encodes CASSWEGRGSTDTQYF. This sequence joins TRBV7-2 and TRBJ2-3; 7 bases agree with TRBD2. CDR1 is SGHTA, CDR2 FQGNSA, per germline. The CDR3 is 16 residues long. J lost 0 bases, V lost 4 bases, and 7 bases had no gene match.

The table lists this clonotype with a few counts. The CDR3 protein is CASSQLGQGLPEAFF. In nucleotides, the CDR3 is TGCGCCAGCAGTCAACTAGGACAGGGGTTGCCTGAAGCTTTCTTT. The chain links TRBV23-1 to TRBJ1-1; TRBD1 matches 9 bases. TRBV23-1 is placed among ORFs of uncertain function. Trimming cost V 2 bases and J 6 bases; bases outside gene matches: 7. CDR3 length: 15 residues.

This clonotype has only a few counts. An end of the junction differs from the germline gene, which may be a read error. The J gene is TRBJ1-4, the V gene TRBV7-9; 8 positions agree with TRBD1. The CDR3 loop spans 12 amino acids. Germline V CDR1 and CDR2: SEHNR, FQNEAQ (reference sequence). For the CDR3, the DNA is TGTGCCGGCAGGGGGCAGGGTGAAAAACTGTTTTTT. Translated: CAGRGQGEKLFF.

The chain combines TRBV4-1 with TRBJ2-3; possible D gene TRBD2, 5 bases. Trimming cost V 1 base and J 4 bases, with 15 bases left between them. Germline V gene data show CDR1 as MGHRA and CDR2 as YSYEKL. The CDR3 is made up of 16 amino acids. CDR3 residues: CASSQGWWASPDTQYF. CDR3 bases: TGCGCCAGCAGCCAAGGGTGGTGGGCTAGCCCAGATACGCAGTATTTT.

This clonotype was counted at least ten times. A read error may account for a junction end that differs from germline. The chain employs TRBV7-2 and TRBJ1-1; tentative D call: TRBD1 (6 bases). The CDR3 sequence is 14 residues long. Germline-derived CDR1 and CDR2 are SGHTA and FQGNSA. CDR3 residues: CASSLDRWNTEAFF. Written as DNA, the CDR3 is TGTGCCAGCAGTTTAGACAGGTGGAACACTGAAGCTTTCTTT.

The rearrangement uses TRBV7-2 and TRBJ1-6; D perhaps matches TRBD1 (6 bases). Germline assignment: CDR1 SGHTA and CDR2 FQGNSA. This CDR3 has 15 residues. V was shortened by 1 base and J by 9 bases, with 13 bases between the two germline ends. Here the CDR3 reads CASSLGLQGSSPLHF. The CDR3 DNA is TGTGCCAGCAGCTTAGGTTTACAGGGTAGTTCACCCCTCCACTTT.

The chain combines TRBV4-1 with TRBJ1-1, with 7 bases matching TRBD1. The V and J ends lost 6 bases and 0 bases, in that order; junction bases with no gene match: 7. The CDR3 contains 15 residues. Germline V gene lookup returns CDR1 MGHRA and CDR2 YSYEKL. CDR3: CASRVPGTVNTEAFF. The CDR3 DNA sequence: TGCGCCAGCAGGGTTCCCGGGACAGTGAACACTGAAGCTTTCTTT.

J is TRBJ2-7 and V is TRBV30; TRBD2 might be the D (6 bases). This CDR3 comprises 14 residues. The V gene's germline CDR1 is GTSNPN and CDR2 SVGIG (reference sequence). Trimming stripped 0 bases from V and 6 bases from J, with 15 bases between. Written as DNA, the CDR3 is TGTGCCTGGAGTGTACGGGGCGGAGGGGCCGAGCAGTACTTC. This encodes CAWSVRGGGAEQYF. The complete variable domain, with remaining parts taken from reference TRBV30 and TRBJ2-7, reads SQTIHQWPATLVQPVGSPLSLECTVEGTSNPNLYWYRQAAGRGLQLLFYSVGIGQISSEVPQNLSASRPQDRQFILSSKKLLLSDSGFYLCAWSVRGGGAEQYFGPGTRLTVT.

This clonotype was counted a few times. The chain is built from TRBV19 and TRBJ2-5; TRBD2 matches 9 bases. This CDR3 spans 17 amino acids. J gave up 11 bases and V 4 bases, and 20 bases lay outside the gene matches. In germline, CDR1 is LNHDA, CDR2 SQIVND (reference sequence). The CDR3 DNA sequence: TGTGCCAGTAGTACATTCCTCCCTAGAGCGGGGGGATCATCTCAGTACTTC. This gives the protein CASSTFLPRAGGSSQYF.

This clonotype was seen only a few times. The V call is TRBV6-2 or TRBV6-3, the J call TRBJ2-7; D not resolved. Trimming left V 7 bases short and J 2 bases short, with 9 bases between. The CDR3 covers 12 residues. Germline assignment: CDR1 MNHEY and CDR2 SVGEGT. DNA for the CDR3: TGTGCCAGCACCAACTCGGCCTACGAGCAGTACTTC. Translation gives CASTNSAYEQYF.

This clonotype was seen a few times. The chain combines TRBV7-3 with TRBJ2-2; the D gene is possibly TRBD2 (5 bases). Germline assignment: CDR1 SGHTA and CDR2 FQGTGA. Between the trimmed V and J ends, which lost 5 bases and 6 bases, there was a span of 13 bases. The CDR3 spans 14 residues. The CDR3 coding sequence is TGTGCCAGCAGCCCCCAACTAGTTCCCGGGGAGCTGTTTTTT. Translated: CASSPQLVPGELFF.

This clonotype has only a few counts. The chain employs TRBV5-1 and TRBJ1-4; D unresolved. Germline CDR1 and CDR2: SGHRS and YFSETQ. The CDR3 loop spans 14 amino acids. Trimming removed 4 bases at V and 10 bases at J, with 17 bases between. The CDR3 reads CASSQGSRIGKLFF. CDR3 DNA sequence: TGCGCCAGCAGCCAAGGGAGTCGGATCGGAAAACTGTTTTTT.

The chain has TRBV6-2 or TRBV6-3 and TRBJ2-7; 10 bases align to TRBD1. With 10 bases clipped from V and 3 bases from J, the junction kept 3 bases outside the gene matches. The CDR3 is 12 residues long. CDR1 MNHEY and CDR2 SVGEGT come from the germline V gene. As DNA, the CDR3 is TGTGCCACCTGGGACAGGGGCTACGAGCAGTACTTC. Translation: CATWDRGYEQYF.

V is TRBV3-1 and J is TRBJ2-3; D is uncertain. V was shortened by 4 bases and J by 6 bases, with 14 bases between the two germline ends. This CDR3 is 14 amino acids long. CDR1 is LGHDT, CDR2 YNNKEL, per germline (reference sequence). This CDR3 is CASSPTTARDTQYF. CDR3 nucleotide sequence: TGTGCCAGCAGCCCTACTACGGCGAGGGATACGCAGTATTTT.

The chain uses TRBV27 and TRBJ2-2, with 8 bases lining up with TRBD2. This CDR3 has 16 residues. Losses at the gene ends were 3 bases for V and 7 bases for J; bases not matched to a gene: 10. Germline V gives CDR1 MNHEY, CDR2 SMNVEV (reference sequence). DNA for the CDR3: TGTGCCAGCAGTTTCCTGACTAGCGAAGGACTCGGGGAGCTGTTTTTT. This translates into CASSFLTSEGLGELFF.